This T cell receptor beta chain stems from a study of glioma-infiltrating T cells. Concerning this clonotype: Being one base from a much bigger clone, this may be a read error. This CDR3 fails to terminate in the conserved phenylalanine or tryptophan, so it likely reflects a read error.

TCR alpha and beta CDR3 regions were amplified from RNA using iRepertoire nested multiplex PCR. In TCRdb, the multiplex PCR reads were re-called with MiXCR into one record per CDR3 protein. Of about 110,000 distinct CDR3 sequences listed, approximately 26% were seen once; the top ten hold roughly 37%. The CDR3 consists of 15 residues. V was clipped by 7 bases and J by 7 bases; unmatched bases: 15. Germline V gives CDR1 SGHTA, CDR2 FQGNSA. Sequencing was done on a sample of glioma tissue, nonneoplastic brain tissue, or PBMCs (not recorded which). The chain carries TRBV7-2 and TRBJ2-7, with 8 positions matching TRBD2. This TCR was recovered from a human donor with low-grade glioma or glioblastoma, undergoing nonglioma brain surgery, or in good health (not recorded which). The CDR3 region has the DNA TGTGCCAGCATCCTTAGCGGGGCCCCTATAGAGGAGCAGTACCTC. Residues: CASILSGAPIEEQYL.